This entry lists 22 T cell receptor beta chains sequenced from one sample in a study of cytomegalovirus exposure and HLA in healthy donors. The PCR made use of 60 Vbeta and 13 Jbeta primers. TCRdb's copy holds only in-frame clones and misses some; the assay was immunoSEQ multiplex PCR. The table shows about 61,000 clones, with roughly 90% occurring only once. Sequencing input: PBMCs. The receptors shown here come from a man aged 25-45 years in good health and CMV-seropositive.

This clone was seen a few times. The germline gene is not matched at one end of the junction; a read error may be the cause. The gene calls are TRBV6-1 and TRBJ2-7, with D uncertain. This CDR3 is 14 amino acids long. Per germline, CDR1 MNHNS and CDR2 SASEGT. The CDR3 DNA follows: TGTACCAGCAGTGAAGAAAGGAGCTCCTACGAGCAGTACTTC. Translated: CTSSEERSSYEQYF.

This clone was detected only once. V is TRBV11-3 and J is TRBJ2-5; tentative D call: TRBD1 (6 bases). The length of the CDR3 is 15 residues. The ends were cut back, 6 bases at V and 1 base at J, with 15 bases in the middle. In germline, CDR1 is SGHNT, CDR2 YENEEA. Written as DNA, the CDR3 is TGTGCCAGCAGGATGACAGGACTCTCCCAAGAGACCCAGTACTTC. As protein: CASRMTGLSQETQYF.

This chain connects TRBV29-1 to TRBJ2-7; 9 bases align to TRBD1. V lost 6 bases, J lost 4 bases, and 7 bases stayed unmatched. The CDR3 has 13 amino acids. Germline assignment: CDR1 SQVTM and CDR2 ANQGSEA. The CDR3 protein is CSVLGQGRYEQYF. CDR3 DNA sequence: TGCAGCGTCCTCGGACAGGGGAGGTACGAGCAGTACTTC.

The chain combines TRBV12-5 with TRBJ2-5; 9 nucleotides line up with TRBD1. In germline, CDR1 is LGHNT, CDR2 FRNRAP. The junction had 4 bases not matched to a gene; V was cut back by 0 bases and J by 5 bases. The CDR3 consists of 15 residues. CDR3 loop: CASGLVGTGWETQYF. As DNA, the CDR3 is TGTGCTAGTGGTTTGGTAGGGACAGGGTGGGAGACCCAGTACTTC.

V usage is TRBV25-1 and J usage is TRBJ1-6; 8 bases fit TRBD1. Germline V gene data show CDR1 as MGHDK and CDR2 as SYGVNS. Trimming cost V 2 bases and J 10 bases; bases outside gene matches: 13. The CDR3 runs 17 residues. For the CDR3, the DNA is TGTGCCAGCAGTGAACTCGGACAGGGACCGGCTCGGTCACCCCTCCACTTT. It encodes CASSELGQGPARSPLHF.

The rearrangement joins TRBV29-1 to TRBJ2-5; a weak D match, TRBD1 (6 bases). CDR1 and CDR2 (germline): SQVTM, ANQGSEA. Trimming removed 0 bases from V and 0 bases from J, with 14 bases in between. CDR3 length: 16 residues. CDR3 amino acids: CSVEDLLYRDQETQYF. CDR3 coding DNA: TGCAGCGTTGAAGATCTCCTATACAGGGACCAAGAGACCCAGTACTTC.

This clone occurred once. CDR3 sequence (DNA): TGTGCCAGCAGTCCGACGGCTCGGGACAATCAGCCCCAGCATTTT. Translation: CASSPTARDNQPQHF. The V and J genes are TRBV6-6 and TRBJ1-5; no definite D call. This CDR3 contains 15 residues. V was trimmed by 5 bases and J by 3 bases, leaving 14 bases between them. Germline lookup yields CDR1 MNHNY and CDR2 SVGAGI (reference sequence).

The chain uses TRBV25-1 and TRBJ2-3, with TRBD1 matching over 9 bases. Trimming removed 0 bases from V and 8 bases from J; junction bases left unmatched: 6. CDR1 MGHDK and CDR2 SYGVNS come from the germline V gene. The length of the CDR3 is 15 residues. For the CDR3, the DNA is TGTGCCAGCAGTGAATATGGGACAGGGTTTGTTACGCAGTATTTT. This translates into CASSEYGTGFVTQYF.

V is TRBV5-1 and J is TRBJ2-7, with 8 nucleotides matching TRBD1. Germline V CDR1 and CDR2: SGHRS, YFSETQ. The V and J ends lost 4 bases and 0 bases, in that order; junction bases with no gene match: 6. This CDR3 comprises 15 residues. CDR3 coding DNA: TGCGCCAGCAGCGTATCCGGGACAGGCTCCTACGAGCAGTACTTC. It yields the protein CASSVSGTGSYEQYF.

This clone was observed once. The rearrangement uses TRBV28 and TRBJ2-1; a weak D match, TRBD1 (5 bases). The V and J ends lost 4 bases and 3 bases respectively, with 16 bases between them. This CDR3 contains 16 residues. Germline CDR1 is MDHEN and CDR2 is SYDVKM. CDR3 coding DNA: TGTGCCAGCAGTTCCGCCCAAGGGGTGATCTACAATGAGCAGTTCTTC. Translated: CASSSAQGVIYNEQFF.

The chain uses TRBV2 and TRBJ1-1, with 7 bases aligning to TRBD1. Germline loops: CDR1 SNHLY, CDR2 FYNNEI. This CDR3 has 15 amino acids. V was clipped by 9 bases and J by 1 base; unmatched bases: 11. CDR3 residues: CASKQGRGKNTEAFF. For the CDR3, the DNA is TGTGCCAGTAAACAGGGGCGTGGGAAGAACACTGAAGCTTTCTTT. Full variable domain (missing parts from reference TRBV2 and TRBJ1-1): EPEVTQTPSHQVTQMGQEVILRCVPISNHLYFYWYRQILGQKVEFLVSFYNNEISEKSEIFDDQFSVERPDGSNFTLKIRSTKLEDSAMYFCASKQGRGKNTEAFFGQGTRLTVV.

V gene TRBV4-1 combines with J gene TRBJ1-1, with D perhaps matching TRBD1 (6 bases). The CDR3 length is 12 residues. Trimming took 3 bases from V and 7 from J, leaving 9 bases between them. Germline CDR1 and CDR2: MGHRA and YSYEKL. The CDR3 sequence: CASSHSTGEAFF. The CDR3 nucleotides are TGCGCCAGCAGCCATTCGACAGGTGAAGCTTTCTTT.

V usage is TRBV28 and J usage is TRBJ2-2; possibly TRBD1 for D (5 bases). The ends were cut back, 6 bases at V and 0 bases at J, with 8 bases in the middle. The CDR3 consists of 14 residues. CDR1 MDHEN and CDR2 SYDVKM come from the germline V gene. This chain's CDR3 is CASRTEANTGELFF. Here the CDR3 DNA reads TGTGCCAGCAGGACAGAAGCGAACACCGGGGAGCTGTTTTTT.

The chain has TRBV9 and TRBJ2-5; 12 positions match TRBD2. CDR1 is SGDLS and CDR2 is YYNGEE in the germline V gene. V gave up 4 bases and J gave up 11 bases; unmatched junction bases: 12. The CDR3 runs to 15 residues. CDR3 sequence reads: CASSPRTSGTGEQYF. The CDR3 bases are TGTGCCAGCAGCCCCCGGACTAGCGGGACAGGAGAGCAGTACTTC.

The chain joins TRBV4-1 to TRBJ2-7; 7 nucleotides match TRBD2. From germline, CDR1 is MGHRA and CDR2 YSYEKL. V shed 3 bases, J shed 3 bases, and the junction held 11 bases outside the gene matches. The CDR3 loop spans 16 amino acids. CDR3 amino acids: CASSHPHGGDRYEQYF. CDR3 DNA: TGCGCCAGCAGCCACCCCCATGGGGGGGACCGCTACGAGCAGTACTTC.

The CDR3 loop reads CASSLQGAQETQYF. The CDR3 coding sequence is TGTGCCAGCAGCCTTCAAGGGGCCCAAGAGACCCAGTACTTC. This chain links TRBV7-3 with TRBJ2-5; TRBD1 might be the D (5 bases). There are 14 residues in the CDR3. Looked up from germline, CDR1 is SGHTA and CDR2 is FQGTGA. V was clipped by 5 bases and J by 1 base, with 11 bases between them.

The V call is TRBV29-1, the J call TRBJ2-2; a possible D gene is TRBD2 (5 bases). The CDR3 has 14 amino acids. The V and J ends lost 4 bases and 0 bases respectively, with 9 bases between them. In germline, CDR1 is SQVTM, CDR2 ANQGSEA. The chain's CDR3 is CSVGVRANTGELFF. CDR3 DNA: TGCAGCGTTGGAGTGCGGGCGAACACCGGGGAGCTGTTTTTT.

The rearrangement links TRBV6-1 to TRBJ2-5; 10 bases are shared with TRBD2. Germline V gene sequence: CDR1 MNHNS, CDR2 SASEGT. This CDR3 has 18 residues. V lost 0 bases and J lost 5; bases outside the gene matches: 12. CDR3 sequence reads: CASSEAWATAGGPETQYF. The CDR3 nucleotides are TGTGCCAGCAGTGAAGCGTGGGCCACAGCGGGAGGGCCGGAGACCCAGTACTTC.

This chain links TRBV19 with TRBJ2-3; TRBD2 aligns across 8 bases. Germline V CDR1 and CDR2: LNHDA, SQIVND (reference sequence). Germline trimming cut 4 bases from V and 3 bases from J; bases unmatched to any gene: 9. The length of the CDR3 is 16 residues. CDR3 residues: CASSRSGSGMTDTQYF. In DNA, the CDR3 is TGTGCCAGTAGTAGGAGCGGGAGTGGCATGACAGATACGCAGTATTTT.

The chain couples TRBV5-4 to TRBJ1-4; 9 nucleotides align to TRBD1. Unmatched junction bases numbered 6, after V lost 1 base and J lost 8 bases. In germline, CDR1 is SGHNT, CDR2 YYREEE (reference sequence). CDR3 length: 15 amino acids. The CDR3, as DNA: TGTGCCAGCAGCTTGCGAACAGGGGGCGAGGAAAAACTGTTTTTT. Translated, it gives CASSLRTGGEEKLFF. Looking up the rest from reference TRBV5-4 and TRBJ1-4 gives the full variable domain: ETGVTQSPTHLIKTRGQQVTLRCSSQSGHNTVSWYQQALGQGPQFIFQYYREEENGRGNFPPRFSGLQFPNYSSELNVNALELDDSALYLCASSLRTGGEEKLFFGSGTQLSVL.

The V call is TRBV30, the J call TRBJ1-2; D may be TRBD1 (6 bases). The CDR3 is 15 residues long. The germline V gene has CDR1 GTSNPN and CDR2 SVGIG (reference sequence). V was shortened by 0 bases and J by 4 bases, with 15 bases between the two germline ends. The chain's CDR3 is CAWSVPIGGSYGYTF. Here the CDR3 DNA reads TGTGCCTGGAGTGTACCGATAGGGGGAAGCTATGGCTACACCTTC.

This sequence joins TRBV5-4 and TRBJ1-4; the D is unclear. Per germline, CDR1 SGHNT and CDR2 YYREEE (reference sequence). The CDR3 has 14 amino acids. V shed 3 bases and J shed 3 bases, with 9 bases lying between them. The CDR3 here is CASSSGASNEKLFF. The CDR3 region has the DNA TGTGCCAGCAGCTCGGGAGCCTCTAATGAAAAACTGTTTTTT.